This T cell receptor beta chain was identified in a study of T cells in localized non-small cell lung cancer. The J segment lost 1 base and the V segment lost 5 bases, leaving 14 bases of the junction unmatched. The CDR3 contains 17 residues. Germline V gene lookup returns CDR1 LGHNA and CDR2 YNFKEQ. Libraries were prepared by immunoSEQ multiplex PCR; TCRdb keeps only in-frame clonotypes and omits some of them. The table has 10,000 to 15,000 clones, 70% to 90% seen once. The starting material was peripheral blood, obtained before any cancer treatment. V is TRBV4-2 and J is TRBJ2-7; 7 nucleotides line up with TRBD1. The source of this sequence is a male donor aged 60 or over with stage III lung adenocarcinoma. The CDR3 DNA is TGTGCCAGCAGCTTCGACAGGGTGCCAGTCTGGTCCTACGAGCAGTACTTC. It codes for CASSFDRVPVWSYEQYF.